These 30 T cell receptor beta chains share one sample of origin, sequenced in a study of technical replicates of blood from several donors. Measured with immunoSEQ multiplex PCR; TCRdb has only the in-frame clones, and not every one. The repertoire holds 75,000 to 90,000 clones, about nine tenths seen once, with about 0.4% in the top ten. The sequenced sample consisted of T cells isolated from PBMCs. These TCRs come from a human donor in good health.

The J gene is TRBJ1-3, the V gene TRBV2; tentatively, D is TRBD1 (6 bases). This CDR3 contains 14 residues. The V end was cut by 7 bases, the J end by 0 bases, with 10 bases between. CDR1 SNHLY and CDR2 FYNNEI come from the germline V gene. CDR3 sequence: CASKSTGSGNTIYF. The CDR3 DNA reads as TGTGCCAGCAAATCGACAGGCTCTGGAAACACCATATATTTT.

This chain joins TRBV12-5 and TRBJ1-5; TRBD1 agrees at 9 bases. CDR1 LGHNT and CDR2 FRNRAP come from the germline V gene. V was pared by 0 bases and J by 4 bases, with 22 bases of the junction left unmatched. The CDR3 contains 22 residues. The CDR3 DNA sequence: TGTGCTAGTGGTTTGGTACGGTTTACTAGGGACAGGGATTGGTATCTAAATCAGCCCCAGCATTTT. Its protein product is CASGLVRFTRDRDWYLNQPQHF.

The chain is built from TRBV18 and TRBJ2-7, with 8 bases aligning to TRBD2. The ends lost 2 bases at V and 3 bases at J; junction bases unmatched: 9. The V gene's germline CDR1 is KGHSH and CDR2 LQKENI. CDR3 length: 16 residues. The CDR3 loop is CASSPDAPGLDYEQYF. Written as DNA, the CDR3 is TGTGCCAGCTCACCAGACGCGCCGGGACTAGACTACGAGCAGTACTTC.

The chain uses TRBV4-2 and TRBJ2-2; D is unresolved. Germline values: CDR1 LGHNA, CDR2 YNFKEQ. V lost 5 bases and J 3 bases, leaving 7 bases between the germline ends. The CDR3 consists of 13 residues. CDR3 nucleotides: TGTGCCAGCAGCTCCACTGACACCGGGGAGCTGTTTTTT. Protein: CASSSTDTGELFF.

This chain links TRBV5-1 with TRBJ2-5, with 16 bases identical to TRBD2. The V and J ends lost 4 bases and 2 bases, in that order; junction bases with no gene match: 5. The CDR3 consists of 17 residues. The germline V gene encodes CDR1 SGHRS and CDR2 YFSETQ. CDR3 sequence: CASSPPGLAGGQETQYF. As DNA, the CDR3 is TGCGCCAGCAGCCCGCCGGGACTAGCGGGAGGGCAAGAGACCCAGTACTTC.

The CDR3 region is CATSREAGTRDGYTF. As DNA, the CDR3 is TGTGCCACCAGCAGAGAGGCAGGTACGAGAGATGGCTACACCTTC. The chain is built from TRBV15 and TRBJ1-2; no firm D call. V was shortened by 0 bases and J by 6 bases, with 14 bases between the two germline ends. Germline V CDR1 and CDR2: LNHNV, YYDKDF (reference sequence). This CDR3 spans 15 amino acids.

The rearrangement uses TRBV18 and TRBJ2-1; D call uncertain. The CDR3 length is 13 residues. The V gene's germline CDR1 is KGHSH and CDR2 LQKENI. Trimming left V 3 bases short and J 9 bases short, with 12 bases between. CDR3 in amino acids: CASSPPIVREQFF. CDR3 sequence (DNA): TGTGCCAGCTCACCCCCTATAGTCCGTGAGCAGTTCTTC.

The gene calls are TRBV30 and TRBJ2-7; 8 nucleotides match TRBD2. The V and J ends lost 1 base and 0 bases, in that order; junction bases with no gene match: 8. Germline CDR1 is GTSNPN and CDR2 is SVGIG (reference sequence). The CDR3 runs to 16 residues. In DNA, the CDR3 is TGTGCCTGGAGTGCTAGTATTGCGGGAGGCTCCTACGAGCAGTACTTC. Amino acid sequence: CAWSASIAGGSYEQYF.

The chain employs TRBV5-4 and TRBJ2-5, with a weak D call TRBD1 (5 bases). Germline CDR1 is SGHNT and CDR2 is YYREEE (reference sequence). The CDR3 has 15 amino acids. V lost 4 bases and J lost 4, with 17 bases in between. The CDR3 bases are TGTGCCAGCAGCCCGGACCCCCTTAGGGGAGAGACCCAGTACTTC. It is translated as CASSPDPLRGETQYF.

The chain combines TRBV7-2 with TRBJ2-4; D gene unclear. V was cut by 4 bases and J by 1 base, with 14 bases left in between. This CDR3 region has 16 residues. Germline CDR1 reads SGHTA; CDR2 reads FQGNSA. DNA for the CDR3: TGTGCCAGCAGCTCGACAACCCAAGGCGCCAAAAACATTCAGTACTTC. Amino acid sequence: CASSSTTQGAKNIQYF. Full variable domain (outside the CDR3, taken from reference TRBV7-2 and TRBJ2-4): GAGVSQSPSNKVTEKGKDVELRCDPISGHTALYWYRQSLGQGLEFLIYFQGNSAPDKSGLPSDRFSAERTGGSVSTLTIQRTQQEDSAVYLCASSSTTQGAKNIQYFGAGTRLSVL.

V usage is TRBV5-1 and J usage is TRBJ2-7; the match to TRBD2 covers 7 bases. CDR3 length equals 14 residues. CDR1 is SGHRS, CDR2 YFSETQ, per germline. V dropped 6 bases and J dropped 6; count of bases not matched to a gene: 12. The CDR3 reads CASNTGGMGGEQYF. The CDR3 DNA follows: TGCGCCAGCAATACGGGAGGTATGGGAGGCGAGCAGTACTTC.

This sequence joins TRBV6-1 and TRBJ2-2, with 8 bases that match TRBD1. The CDR3 covers 15 residues. With 1 base clipped from V and 6 bases from J, the junction kept 4 bases outside the gene matches. The germline V gene encodes CDR1 MNHNS and CDR2 SASEGT. The CDR3 region is CASSEVVTGAGELFF. CDR3 bases: TGTGCCAGCAGTGAAGTGGTGACAGGGGCCGGGGAGCTGTTTTTT.

This rearrangement joins TRBV4-1 to TRBJ2-1; TRBD2 agrees at 11 bases. This CDR3 is built from 16 residues. In germline, CDR1 is MGHRA, CDR2 YSYEKL. Unmatched junction bases numbered 11, after V lost 5 bases and J lost 8 bases. The CDR3 DNA is TGCGCCAGCAGCTCGATAGCGGGAGGGCCGAGGCATGAGCAGTTCTTC. Its protein product is CASSSIAGGPRHEQFF.

The chain has TRBV30 and TRBJ2-1; D is perhaps TRBD2 (6 bases). The CDR3 contains 15 residues. Germline CDR1 GTSNPN, CDR2 SVGIG (reference sequence). Trimming removed 3 bases at V and 5 bases at J, with 17 bases between. CDR3 in amino acids: CAWSPGAGYNNEQFF. In nucleotides, the CDR3 is TGTGCCTGGAGCCCTGGGGCGGGATATAACAATGAGCAGTTCTTC.

The V and J genes are TRBV28 and TRBJ2-7; TRBD2 is a possible D gene (6 bases). This CDR3 is 13 amino acids long. Between the trimmed V and J ends, which lost 7 bases and 2 bases, there was a span of 12 bases. Germline CDR1 MDHEN, CDR2 SYDVKM. CDR3 loop: CASNSGDTYEQYF. In nucleotides, the CDR3 is TGTGCCAGCAATAGCGGAGATACCTACGAGCAGTACTTC.

This clone was detected only a few times. This chain links TRBV6-6 with TRBJ1-5; 9 bases line up with TRBD1. In germline, CDR1 is MNHNY, CDR2 SVGAGI (reference sequence). Trimming cost V 4 bases and J 8 bases; bases outside gene matches: 6. The CDR3 has 14 amino acids. The CDR3 region is CASSLGQGRKPQHF. CDR3 sequence (DNA): TGTGCCAGCAGTTTAGGACAGGGGAGGAAGCCCCAGCATTTT.

This chain joins TRBV7-9 and TRBJ2-7, with TRBD2 matching 11 bases. J was trimmed by 0 bases and V by 5 bases; bases with no gene match: 6. CDR1 and CDR2 from the germline V gene are SEHNR and FQNEAQ (reference sequence). The CDR3 contains 16 residues. The CDR3 sequence: CASSNLAGGTSYEQYF. The DNA for the CDR3 is TGTGCCAGCAGCAACCTAGCGGGAGGAACCTCCTACGAGCAGTACTTC. Full variable domain (remainder filled in from reference TRBV7-9 and TRBJ2-7): DTGVSQNPRHKITKRGQNVTFRCDPISEHNRLYWYRQTLGQGPEFLTYFQNEAQLEKSRLLSDRFSAERPKGSFSTLEIQRTEQGDSAMYLCASSNLAGGTSYEQYFGPGTRLTVT.

This chain uses TRBV6-1 with TRBJ2-7; 9 positions match TRBD1. CDR1 is MNHNS and CDR2 is SASEGT in the germline V gene. With 4 bases clipped from V and 1 base from J, the junction kept 8 bases outside the gene matches. This CDR3 contains 16 residues. The CDR3 DNA sequence: TGTGCCAGCAGTGCCGGGACAGGGACGGTATCCTACGAGCAGTACTTC. Encoded protein: CASSAGTGTVSYEQYF.

The genes are TRBV6-5 and TRBJ1-5; 7 bases map to TRBD1. The CDR3 totals 14 residues. Germline V gene data show CDR1 as MNHEY and CDR2 as SVGAGI. Trimming took 8 bases from V and 4 from J; bases not matched to a gene: 8. CDR3 in amino acids: CASGTGTDNQPQHF. In nucleotides, the CDR3 is TGTGCCAGCGGTACCGGGACAGATAATCAGCCCCAGCATTTT.

This chain uses TRBV6-5 with TRBJ1-1, with 7 bases matching TRBD1. The junction had 8 bases not matched to a gene; V was cut back by 6 bases and J by 10 bases. Germline lookup yields CDR1 MNHEY and CDR2 SVGAGI. The CDR3 is made up of 12 amino acids. In DNA, the CDR3 is TGTGCCAGCAGAGAGCCGGGACAGAGAGCTTTCTTT. This sequence encodes CASREPGQRAFF.

CDR3: CASILGGEGNTIYF. The CDR3 nucleotides are TGTGCCAGCATCCTGGGGGGGGAAGGAAACACCATATATTTT. This chain links TRBV2 with TRBJ1-3; tentative D call: TRBD1 (5 bases). V lost 7 bases to trimming and J lost 4 bases, with 14 bases between them. The germline gives CDR1 SNHLY, CDR2 FYNNEI. The CDR3 has 14 amino acids.

The chain couples TRBV6-6 to TRBJ2-1, with 8 nucleotides matching TRBD2. Germline V lookup: CDR1 MNHNY, CDR2 SVGAGI (reference sequence). V trimming: 7 bases; J trimming: 8 bases; junction bases outside the gene matches: 13. CDR3 length equals 15 residues. Written as DNA, the CDR3 is TGTGCCAGCACCCTAAAGCGGGAGATCAACGATGAGCAGTTCTTC. Its protein product is CASTLKREINDEQFF.

The chain combines TRBV6-5 with TRBJ2-1, with 8 bases that match TRBD2. V dropped 4 bases and J dropped 4; count of bases not matched to a gene: 6. CDR1 and CDR2 from the germline V gene are MNHEY and SVGAGI. The CDR3 runs 15 residues. The CDR3 loop is CASSLAGRPYNEQFF. The CDR3 coding sequence is TGTGCCAGCAGTTTAGCGGGACGCCCGTACAATGAGCAGTTCTTC.

The chain is built from TRBV5-5 and TRBJ2-2; D remains unclear. V was cut by 1 base and J by 1 base, with 5 bases left in between. Looked up from germline, CDR1 is SGHKS and CDR2 is YYEKEE (reference sequence). This CDR3 spans 14 amino acids. CDR3 nucleotide sequence: TGTGCCAGCAGCTTGCGACAGAACACCGGGGAGCTGTTTTTT. Translating gives CASSLRQNTGELFF.

This clone was detected once. The CDR3 DNA sequence: TGTGCCAGCTCACCAACAAACGGGGAGCTGTTTTTT. Residues: CASSPTNGELFF. The chain carries TRBV18 and TRBJ2-2; D gene uncertain. The CDR3 loop spans 12 amino acids. CDR1 and CDR2 from the germline V gene are KGHSH and LQKENI. V was cut by 2 bases and J by 7 bases, with 5 bases left in between.

The chain combines TRBV14 with TRBJ2-7, with 9 positions matching TRBD2. CDR3 length: 13 residues. V dropped 7 bases and J dropped 6; count of bases not matched to a gene: 7. CDR1 and CDR2 (germline): SGHDN, FVKESK. CDR3 residues: CASNPAGGSEQYF. The CDR3 nucleotides are TGTGCCAGCAACCCAGCGGGAGGATCCGAGCAGTACTTC.

The V and J genes are TRBV27 and TRBJ1-5; D is undetermined. CDR1 MNHEY and CDR2 SMNVEV come from the germline V gene (reference sequence). The CDR3 is 13 residues long. The V gene lost 3 bases and the J gene lost 7 bases, with 10 bases spanning the gap. The DNA of the CDR3 is TGTGCCAGCAGTTTCGGAGGAAGGCAGCCCCAGCATTTT. Its protein is CASSFGGRQPQHF.

The V gene is TRBV9, the J gene TRBJ1-1; TRBD1 matches 9 bases. J gave up 5 bases and V 4 bases, and 9 bases lay outside the gene matches. CDR1 SGDLS and CDR2 YYNGEE come from the germline V gene. There are 15 residues in the CDR3. CDR3: CASSPSTGGWTEAFF. DNA for the CDR3: TGTGCCAGCAGCCCATCAACAGGGGGCTGGACTGAAGCTTTCTTT. Full variable domain (rest looked up from reference TRBV9 and TRBJ1-1): DSGVTQTPKHLITATGQRVTLRCSPRSGDLSVYWYQQSLDQGLQFLIQYYNGEERAKGNILERFSAQQFPDLHSELNLSSLELGDSALYFCASSPSTGGWTEAFFGQGTRLTVV.

The chain has TRBV11-2 and TRBJ1-6; a weak D match, TRBD1 (6 bases). The CDR3 is 16 amino acids. Trimming stripped 1 base from V and 5 bases from J, with 12 bases between. Germline CDR1 and CDR2: SGHAT and FQNNGV. CDR3: CASSLVGGANNSPLHF. The CDR3 DNA is TGTGCCAGCAGCTTAGTCGGGGGGGCGAATAATTCACCCCTCCACTTT.

CDR3 protein: CASSLRLEELFF. The CDR3 DNA is TGTGCCAGCAGTTTAAGACTTGAGGAGCTGTTTTTT. The V gene is TRBV28, the J gene TRBJ2-2; D is ambiguous. Trimming pared 2 bases from V and 10 bases from J, leaving 8 bases between. CDR1 and CDR2 from the germline V gene are MDHEN and SYDVKM. The CDR3 runs 12 residues.